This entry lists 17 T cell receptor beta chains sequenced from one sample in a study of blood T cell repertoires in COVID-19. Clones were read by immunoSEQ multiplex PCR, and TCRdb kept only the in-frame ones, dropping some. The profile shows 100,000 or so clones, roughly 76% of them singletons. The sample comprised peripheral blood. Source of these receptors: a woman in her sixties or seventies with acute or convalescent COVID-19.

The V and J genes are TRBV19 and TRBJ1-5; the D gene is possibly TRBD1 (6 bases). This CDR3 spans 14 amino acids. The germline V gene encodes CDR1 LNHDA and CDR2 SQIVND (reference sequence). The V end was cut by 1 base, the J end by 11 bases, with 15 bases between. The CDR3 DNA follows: TGTGCCAGTAGTATAGGACAGGCCTTGAAGTCCCAGCATTTT. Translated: CASSIGQALKSQHF.

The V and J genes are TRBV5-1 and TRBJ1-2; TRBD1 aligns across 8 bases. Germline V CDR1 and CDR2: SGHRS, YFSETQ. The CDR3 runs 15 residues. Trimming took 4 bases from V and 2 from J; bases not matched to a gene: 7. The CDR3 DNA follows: TGCGCCAGCAGCACTGGACAGGGCTTAAACTATGGCTACACCTTC. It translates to CASSTGQGLNYGYTF.

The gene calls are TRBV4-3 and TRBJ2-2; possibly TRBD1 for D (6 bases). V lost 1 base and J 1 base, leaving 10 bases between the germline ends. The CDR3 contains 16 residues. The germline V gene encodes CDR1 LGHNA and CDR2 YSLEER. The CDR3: CASSQGGRGNTGELFF. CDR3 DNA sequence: TGCGCCAGCAGCCAAGGGGGCAGGGGGAACACCGGGGAGCTGTTTTTT.

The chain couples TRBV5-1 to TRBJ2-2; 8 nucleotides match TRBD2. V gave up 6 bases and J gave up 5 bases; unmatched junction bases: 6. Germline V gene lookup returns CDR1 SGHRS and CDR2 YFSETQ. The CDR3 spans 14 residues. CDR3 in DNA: TGCGCCAGCAACAGGGCTAGCGGGACCGGGGAGCTGTTTTTT. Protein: CASNRASGTGELFF.

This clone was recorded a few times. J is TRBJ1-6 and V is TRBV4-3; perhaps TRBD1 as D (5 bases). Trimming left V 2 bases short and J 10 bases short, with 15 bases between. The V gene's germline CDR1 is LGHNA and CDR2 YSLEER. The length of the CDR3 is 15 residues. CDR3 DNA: TGCGCCAGCAGCCAATCAAGGGGAGGAAGATCACCCCTCCACTTT. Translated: CASSQSRGGRSPLHF.

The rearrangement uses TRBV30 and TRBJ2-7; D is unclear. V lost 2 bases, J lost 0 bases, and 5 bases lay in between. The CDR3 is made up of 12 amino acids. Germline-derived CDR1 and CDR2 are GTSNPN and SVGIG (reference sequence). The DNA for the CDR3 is TGTGCCTGGAGTCCTGTCTCCTACGAGCAGTACTTC. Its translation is CAWSPVSYEQYF. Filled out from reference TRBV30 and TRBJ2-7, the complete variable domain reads SQTIHQWPATLVQPVGSPLSLECTVEGTSNPNLYWYRQAAGRGLQLLFYSVGIGQISSEVPQNLSASRPQDRQFILSSKKLLLSDSGFYLCAWSPVSYEQYFGPGTRLTVT.

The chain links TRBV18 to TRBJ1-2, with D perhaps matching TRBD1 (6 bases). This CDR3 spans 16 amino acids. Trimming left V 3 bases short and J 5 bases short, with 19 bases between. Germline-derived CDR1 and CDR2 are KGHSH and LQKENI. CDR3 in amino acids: CASSPPEGGAVYGYTF. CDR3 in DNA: TGTGCCAGCTCACCTCCCGAAGGGGGGGCTGTGTATGGCTACACCTTC.

CDR3 sequence (DNA): TGTGCCAGCAGCGGGATAACAGGGGGGAACACTGAAGCTTTCTTT. This translates into CASSGITGGNTEAFF. The genes are TRBV9 and TRBJ1-1; 8 bases fit TRBD1. Trimming took 3 bases from V and 1 from J; bases not matched to a gene: 5. The CDR3 runs to 15 residues. CDR1 and CDR2 (germline): SGDLS, YYNGEE.

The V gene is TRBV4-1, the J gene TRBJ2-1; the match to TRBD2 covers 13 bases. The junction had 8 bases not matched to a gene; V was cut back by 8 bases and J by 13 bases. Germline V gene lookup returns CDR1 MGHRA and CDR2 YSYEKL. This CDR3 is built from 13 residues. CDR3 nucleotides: TGCGCCAGCGGACTAGCGGGAGAGGAAGAACAGTTCTTC. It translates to CASGLAGEEEQFF.

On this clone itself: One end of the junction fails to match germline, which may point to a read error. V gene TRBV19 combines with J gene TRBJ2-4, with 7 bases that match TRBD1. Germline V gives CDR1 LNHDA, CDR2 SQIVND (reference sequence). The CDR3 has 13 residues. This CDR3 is CASRHRGADIQYF. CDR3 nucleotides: TGTGCTAGTAGGCACAGGGGCGCAGACATTCAGTACTTC. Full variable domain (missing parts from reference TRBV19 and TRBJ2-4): DGGITQSPKYLFRKEGQNVTLSCEQNLNHDAMYWYRQDPGQGLRLIYYSQIVNDFQKGDIAEGYSVSREKKESFPLTVTSAQKNPTAFYLCASRHRGADIQYFGAGTRLSVL.

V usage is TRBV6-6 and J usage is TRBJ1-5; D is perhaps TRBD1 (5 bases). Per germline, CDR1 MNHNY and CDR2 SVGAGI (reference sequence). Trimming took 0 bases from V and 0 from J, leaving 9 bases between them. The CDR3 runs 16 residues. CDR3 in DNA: TGTGCCAGCAGTTACTCGGGGCCCAATAGCAATCAGCCCCAGCATTTT. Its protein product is CASSYSGPNSNQPQHF.

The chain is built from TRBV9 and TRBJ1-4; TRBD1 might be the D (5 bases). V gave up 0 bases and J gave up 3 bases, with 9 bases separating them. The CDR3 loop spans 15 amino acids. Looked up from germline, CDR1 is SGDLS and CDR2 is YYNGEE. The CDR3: CASSVAGLSNEKLFF. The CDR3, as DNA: TGTGCCAGCAGCGTAGCAGGGTTGTCTAATGAAAAACTGTTTTTT.

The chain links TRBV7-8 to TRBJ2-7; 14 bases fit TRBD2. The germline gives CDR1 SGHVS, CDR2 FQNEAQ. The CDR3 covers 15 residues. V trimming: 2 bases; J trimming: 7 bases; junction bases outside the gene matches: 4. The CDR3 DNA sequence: TGTGCCAGCAGCTTAACGGGACTAGCGGGAGAGGAGCAGTACTTC. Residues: CASSLTGLAGEEQYF.

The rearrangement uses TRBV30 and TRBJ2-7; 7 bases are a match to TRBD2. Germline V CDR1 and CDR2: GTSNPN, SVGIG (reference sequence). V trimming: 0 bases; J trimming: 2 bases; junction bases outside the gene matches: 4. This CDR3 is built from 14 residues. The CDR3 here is CAWSVRSGTYEQYF. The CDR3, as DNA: TGTGCCTGGAGTGTACGGAGCGGGACCTACGAGCAGTACTTC.

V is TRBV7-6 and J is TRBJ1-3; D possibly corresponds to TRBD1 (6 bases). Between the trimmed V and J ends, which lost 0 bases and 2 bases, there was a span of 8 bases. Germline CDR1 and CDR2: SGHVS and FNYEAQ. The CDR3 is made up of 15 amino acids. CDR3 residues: CASSLAAGAGNTIYF. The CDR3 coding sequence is TGTGCCAGCAGCTTAGCGGCAGGGGCTGGAAACACCATATATTTT.

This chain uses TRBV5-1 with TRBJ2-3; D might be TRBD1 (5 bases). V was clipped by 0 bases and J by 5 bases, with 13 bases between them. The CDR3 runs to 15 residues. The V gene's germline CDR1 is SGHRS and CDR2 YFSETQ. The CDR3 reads CASSLEGSQGDTQYF. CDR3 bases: TGCGCCAGCAGCTTGGAAGGATCCCAGGGAGATACGCAGTATTTT.

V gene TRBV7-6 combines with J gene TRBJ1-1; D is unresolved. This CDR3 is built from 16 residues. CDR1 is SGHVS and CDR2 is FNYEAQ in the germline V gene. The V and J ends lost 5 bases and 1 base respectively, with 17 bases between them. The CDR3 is CASSPGPGLTNTEAFF. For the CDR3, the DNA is TGTGCCAGCAGCCCCGGGCCGGGGTTAACGAACACTGAAGCTTTCTTT.